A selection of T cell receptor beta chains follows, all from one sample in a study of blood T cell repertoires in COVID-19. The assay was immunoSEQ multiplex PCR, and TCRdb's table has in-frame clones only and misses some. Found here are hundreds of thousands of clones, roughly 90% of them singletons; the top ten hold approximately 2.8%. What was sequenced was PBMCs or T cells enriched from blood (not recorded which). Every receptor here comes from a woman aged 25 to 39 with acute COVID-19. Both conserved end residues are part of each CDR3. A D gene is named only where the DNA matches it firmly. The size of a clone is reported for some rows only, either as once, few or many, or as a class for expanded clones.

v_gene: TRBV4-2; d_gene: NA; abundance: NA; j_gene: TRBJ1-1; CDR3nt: TGTGCCAGCAGCCAAGTAGACAGGAAAGAAGCTTTCTTT; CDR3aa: CASSQVDRKEAFF
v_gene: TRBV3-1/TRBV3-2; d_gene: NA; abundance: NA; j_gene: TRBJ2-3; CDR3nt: TGTGCCAGCAGCCAAGCGGTTGCCCTTGGAGATACGCAGTATTTT; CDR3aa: CASSQAVALGDTQYF
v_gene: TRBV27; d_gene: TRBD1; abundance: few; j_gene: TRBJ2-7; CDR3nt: TGTGCCAGCAGCCCTGGGCGGACAGGGGTAATCTACGAGCAGTACTTC; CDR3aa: CASSPGRTGVIYEQYF
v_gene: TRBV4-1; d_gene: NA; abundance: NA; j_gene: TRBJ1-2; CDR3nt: TGCGCCAGCAGCCAAGAAGCCAGGGATCACTATGGCTACACCTTC; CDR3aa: CASSQEARDHYGYTF
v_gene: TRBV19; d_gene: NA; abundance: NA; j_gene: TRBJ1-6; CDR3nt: TGTGCCAGTAGTGACAGGAGAAATTCACCCCTCCACTTT; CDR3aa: CASSDRRNSPLHF
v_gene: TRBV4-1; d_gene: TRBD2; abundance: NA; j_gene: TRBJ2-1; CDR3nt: TGCGCCAGCAGCCAAGATCTAGTCGTTGGAGCGGGGGGGCATCTCTACAATGAGCAGTTCTTC; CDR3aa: CASSQDLVVGAGGHLYNEQFF
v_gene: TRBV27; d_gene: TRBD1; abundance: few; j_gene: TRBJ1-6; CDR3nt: TGTGCCAGCAGCCCGGGACAGGGTGGTTCACCCCTCCACTTT; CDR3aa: CASSPGQGGSPLHF
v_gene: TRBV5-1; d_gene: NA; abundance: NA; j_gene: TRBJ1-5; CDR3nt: TGCGCCAGCAGCCCCGGGAGTAGCAATCAGCCCCAGCATTTT; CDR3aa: CASSPGSSNQPQHF
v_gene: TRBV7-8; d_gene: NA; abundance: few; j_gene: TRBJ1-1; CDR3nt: TGTGCCAGCAGCTTAACAGAAGAAGCTTTCTTT; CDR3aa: CASSLTEEAFF
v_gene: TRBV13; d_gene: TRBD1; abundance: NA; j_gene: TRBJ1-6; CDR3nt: TGTGCCAGCAGCCCGGGACAGATAAGTTCACCCCTCCACTTT; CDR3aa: CASSPGQISSPLHF
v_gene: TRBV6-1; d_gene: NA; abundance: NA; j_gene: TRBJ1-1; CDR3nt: TGTGCCAGCAGTGAAACCCTCGCAGGAGGCACTGAAGCTTTCTTT; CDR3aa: CASSETLAGGTEAFF
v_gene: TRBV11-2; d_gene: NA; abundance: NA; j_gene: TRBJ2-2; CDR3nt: TGTGCCAGCAGCATACCGAGGGGGTTTAGCACCGGGGAGCTGTTTTTT; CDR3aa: CASSIPRGFSTGELFF
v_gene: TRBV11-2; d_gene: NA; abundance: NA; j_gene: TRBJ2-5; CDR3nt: TGTGCCAGCAGCCGAATCCAGGGGGGCGAGAAGACCCAGTACTTC; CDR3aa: CASSRIQGGEKTQYF
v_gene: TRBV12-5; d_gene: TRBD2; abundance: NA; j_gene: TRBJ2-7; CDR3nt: TGTGCTAGTGGTTTGGTGGACGGGACTATAACGGGCAGCTCCTACGAGCAGTACTTC; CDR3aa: CASGLVDGTITGSSYEQYF
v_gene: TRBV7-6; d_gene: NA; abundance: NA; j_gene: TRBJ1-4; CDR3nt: TGTGCCAGCAGCTTAGCCGTCGGAGGGATGGGGGAAAAACTGTTTTTT; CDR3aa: CASSLAVGGMGEKLFF
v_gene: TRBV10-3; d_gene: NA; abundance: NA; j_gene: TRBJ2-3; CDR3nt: TGTGCCATCTCCCTTAAAGGGGGGGGGCTCACAGATACGCAGTATTTT; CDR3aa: CAISLKGGGLTDTQYF
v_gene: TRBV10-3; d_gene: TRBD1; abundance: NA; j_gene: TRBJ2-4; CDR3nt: TGTGCCATCAGTGAAGACAGGGTGGCCTCAAACATTCAGTACTTC; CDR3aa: CAISEDRVASNIQYF
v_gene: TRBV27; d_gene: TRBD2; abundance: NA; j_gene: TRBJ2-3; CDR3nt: TGTGCCACGGCCCGGACTAGCGGGATCACAGATACGCAGTATTTT; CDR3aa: CATARTSGITDTQYF
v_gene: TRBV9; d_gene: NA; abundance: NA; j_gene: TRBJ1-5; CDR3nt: TGTGCCAGCAGCGCCCAGGGGTACCAGCCCCAGCATTTT; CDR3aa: CASSAQGYQPQHF
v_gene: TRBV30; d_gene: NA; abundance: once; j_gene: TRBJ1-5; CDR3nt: TGTGCCTGGAGTCCAGGGGTCGGCAATCAGCCCCAGCATTTT; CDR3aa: CAWSPGVGNQPQHF
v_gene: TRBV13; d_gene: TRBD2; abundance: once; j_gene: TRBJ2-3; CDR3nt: TGTGCCAGCAGCACCCTAGCGGTACTCACAGATACGCAGTATTTT; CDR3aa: CASSTLAVLTDTQYF
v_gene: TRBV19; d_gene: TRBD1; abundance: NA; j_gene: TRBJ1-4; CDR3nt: TGTGCCAGTAGTATAGGGGCGGACAGGGTTCCTGAAAAACTGTTTTTT; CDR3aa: CASSIGADRVPEKLFF